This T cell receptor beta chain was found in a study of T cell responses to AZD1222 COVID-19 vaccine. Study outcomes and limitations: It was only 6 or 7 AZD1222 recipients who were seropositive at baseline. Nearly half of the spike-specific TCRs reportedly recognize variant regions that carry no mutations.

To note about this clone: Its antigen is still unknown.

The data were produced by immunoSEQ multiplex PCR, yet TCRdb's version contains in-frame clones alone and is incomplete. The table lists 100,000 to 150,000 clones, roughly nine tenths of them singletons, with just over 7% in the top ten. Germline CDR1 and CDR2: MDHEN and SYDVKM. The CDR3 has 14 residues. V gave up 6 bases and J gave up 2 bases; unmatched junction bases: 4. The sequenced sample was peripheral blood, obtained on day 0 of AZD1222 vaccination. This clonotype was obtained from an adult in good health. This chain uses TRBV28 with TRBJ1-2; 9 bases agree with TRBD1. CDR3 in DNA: TGTGCCAGCAGCCGGACAGGGGTGAACTATGGCTACACCTTC. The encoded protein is CASSRTGVNYGYTF.